This entry describes one TCR beta chain. PCR employed 60 Vbeta and 13 Jbeta primers. Sequenced by immunoSEQ multiplex PCR; TCRdb stores in-frame clones only, minus some. Its table records about 140,000 clones. The CDR3 is 15 amino acids. The germline CDR1 and CDR2 sequences are MNHNY and SVGAGI (reference sequence). Trimming pared 2 bases from V and 8 bases from J, leaving 18 bases between. These data belong to a study of cytomegalovirus exposure and HLA in healthy donors. Material for sequencing was PBMCs. The chain couples TRBV6-6 to TRBJ1-2; D is uncertain. The clonotype comes from a male donor in good health and CMV-seronegative. CDR3 nucleotide sequence: TGTGCCAGCAGTTACCATCCCGGCCCCTGGGAGGGCTACACCTTC. Translation: CASSYHPGPWEGYTF.